A selection of T cell receptor beta chains follows, all from one sample in a study of cytomegalovirus exposure and HLA in healthy donors. Sequenced by immunoSEQ multiplex PCR; TCRdb stores in-frame clones only, minus some. The sample has some 90,000 clones, less than 90% seen once. Sequencing was done on a sample of PBMCs. Every receptor here comes from a man between 18 and 35 years old in good health and CMV-seropositive. Both conserved end residues are part of each CDR3.

V,J,CDR3
TRBV5-1,TRBJ2-1,CASSLGAGYNEQFF
TRBV7-3,TRBJ1-1,CASSLLGGQMTEAFF
TRBV10-3,TRBJ1-5,CAISVESTQPQHF
TRBV28,TRBJ2-3,CASSSGSTSTDTQYF
TRBV9,TRBJ1-1,CASSVGGRGPVGTEAFF
TRBV6-5,TRBJ2-1,CASSYDRAVNNEQFF
TRBV29-1,TRBJ2-1,CSVTDRGVYNEQFF
TRBV15,TRBJ2-7,CATTSGTSFPPYEQYF
TRBV19,TRBJ2-1,CASSIEESSYNEQFF
TRBV2,TRBJ2-7,CASRGNTGTSGTYYEQYF
TRBV18,TRBJ2-1,CASSRTSEHNEQFF
TRBV11-2,TRBJ2-5,CASSLVGGQAQETQYF
TRBV4-1,TRBJ1-3,CASSQDGRFVGSETGNTIYF
TRBV28,TRBJ1-5,CASSFVDRGLSNQPQHF
TRBV6-1,TRBJ2-3,CASSEVYGGGRSTDTQYF
TRBV6-6,TRBJ2-1,CASSYTSGSQFF
TRBV7-7,TRBJ2-6,CASSLSSSGANVLTF
TRBV5-1,TRBJ2-2,CASSLGGASTGELFF
TRBV19,TRBJ2-1,CASSIGGTGNYEQFF
TRBV7-9,TRBJ2-1,CASSGWGYEQFF
TRBV19,TRBJ2-3,CASSTTSGSLDTQYF
TRBV5-4,TRBJ2-7,CASSLAGLYEQYF
TRBV9,TRBJ2-7,CASSPVGTGAYEQYF
TRBV14,TRBJ2-5,CASSPRGGPRGTQYF
TRBV11-2,TRBJ1-1,CASSLTGNANTEAFF
TRBV5-1,TRBJ2-2,CASSLGGQNTGELFF
TRBV19,TRBJ2-1,CASSIAQGAYNEQFF
TRBV29-1,TRBJ2-5,CSAPGVGETQYF
TRBV4-1,TRBJ1-1,CASSPRDRGTEAFF
TRBV6-5,TRBJ2-7,CASSKQGARIDEQYF
TRBV6-5,TRBJ2-5,CASSYSGQGEETQYF
TRBV29-1,TRBJ1-1,CSVQEEQTQNTEAFF
TRBV5-6,TRBJ1-1,CASSFGGVEAFF
TRBV6-6,TRBJ2-1,CASRQQGASYNEQFF
TRBV5-6,TRBJ2-1,CASSLGGTSNEQFF
TRBV28,TRBJ2-6,CASSFWRDSGANVLTF
TRBV5-1,TRBJ2-1,CASSLWLNEQFF
TRBV5-4,TRBJ1-1,CASSQEIWTGGWPLTEAFF
TRBV11-3,TRBJ2-1,CASSLTSQGAGNEQFF
TRBV29-1,TRBJ1-5,CSVGYGTVNQPQHF
TRBV15,TRBJ2-1,CATSSPGLAAYNEQFF
TRBV10-1,TRBJ1-6,CASKRDSVNSPLHF
TRBV5-4,TRBJ2-7,CASSGTRASEQYF
TRBV4-2,TRBJ1-5,CASSQDRGRNQPQHF
TRBV18,TRBJ2-7,CASSPRDRASYEQYF
TRBV11-3,TRBJ2-5,CASSTRGGSPGETQYF
TRBV5-4,TRBJ2-1,CASSRGKTLNEQFF
TRBV27,TRBJ2-3,CASSDQGSDTQYF
TRBV11-1,TRBJ2-7,CASSLRDTALYEQYF
TRBV7-9,TRBJ2-7,CASSLREGQSSYEQYF
TRBV7-2,TRBJ2-7,CASSFGGGTSRYEQYF
TRBV7-1,TRBJ2-7,CASSSRGTVLSYEQYF
TRBV7-2,TRBJ2-7,CASSLWTSGSYEQYF
TRBV13,TRBJ2-7,CASSLETGTTSYEQYF
TRBV11-3,TRBJ2-5,CASSPKETQYF
TRBV4-2,TRBJ2-2,CASSQALDRGGYTGELFF